The T cell receptor (beta chain) described here comes from a study of early T cells in non-severe SARS-CoV-2 infection. Study summary: Sequencing was performed on bulk RNA from unsorted whole blood, leaving chains unpaired.

With V trimmed by 7 bases and J by 9 bases, 8 bases remained unmatched. CDR1 and CDR2 from the germline V gene are MNHEY and SVGAGI. This CDR3 contains 13 residues. cDNA molecules, individually, were tagged with unique molecular identifiers. TCRdb recomputed calls from the 5' RACE reads with MiXCR, one row per CDR3 protein. The sample has 75,000 to 90,000 distinct CDR3 sequences; less than 8% are singletons. The J gene is TRBJ2-4, the V gene TRBV6-5; the match to TRBD2 covers 8 bases. This clonotype was sampled from an adult who was a healthcare worker with PCR-confirmed SARS-CoV-2 infection or an uninfected control (not recorded which). Sequencing was done on a sample of whole blood. DNA of the CDR3: TGTGCCAGCAAACGGGGCGGGGGGAGCATTCAGTACTTC. It is translated as CASKRGGGSIQYF.